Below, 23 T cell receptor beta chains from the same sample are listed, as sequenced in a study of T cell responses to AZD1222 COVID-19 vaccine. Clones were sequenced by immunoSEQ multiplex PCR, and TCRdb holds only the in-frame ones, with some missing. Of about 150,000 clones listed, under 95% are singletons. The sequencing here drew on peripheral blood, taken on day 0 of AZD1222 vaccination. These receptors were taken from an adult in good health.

The CDR3 DNA follows: TGTGCCTGGGCCGATAGCAATCAGCCCCAGCATTTT. Translation: CAWADSNQPQHF. The rearrangement uses TRBV30 and TRBJ1-5; no reliable D call. CDR1 is GTSNPN and CDR2 is SVGIG in the germline V gene (reference sequence). This CDR3 has 12 residues. V lost 5 bases and J lost 0, with 5 bases in between.

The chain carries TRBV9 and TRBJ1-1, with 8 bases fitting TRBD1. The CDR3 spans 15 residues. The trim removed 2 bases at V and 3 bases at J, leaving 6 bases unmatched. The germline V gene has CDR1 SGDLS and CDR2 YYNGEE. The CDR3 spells CASSVGQESDTEAFF. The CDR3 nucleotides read TGTGCCAGCAGCGTGGGACAGGAGTCGGACACTGAAGCTTTCTTT.

CDR3 protein: CAWTHRGTEAFF. The CDR3 DNA reads as TGTGCCTGGACCCATCGGGGTACTGAAGCTTTCTTT. The V call is TRBV30, the J call TRBJ1-1, with D unresolved. The V end was cut by 4 bases, the J end by 5 bases, with 11 bases between. The CDR3 is 12 amino acids. CDR1 is GTSNPN and CDR2 is SVGIG in the germline V gene (reference sequence).

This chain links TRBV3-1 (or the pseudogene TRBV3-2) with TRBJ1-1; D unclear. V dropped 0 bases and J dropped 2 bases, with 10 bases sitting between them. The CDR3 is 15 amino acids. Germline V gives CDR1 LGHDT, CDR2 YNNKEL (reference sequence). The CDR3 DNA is TGTGCCAGCAGCCAAGATAGCCGGAGAAACACTGAAGCTTTCTTT. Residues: CASSQDSRRNTEAFF.

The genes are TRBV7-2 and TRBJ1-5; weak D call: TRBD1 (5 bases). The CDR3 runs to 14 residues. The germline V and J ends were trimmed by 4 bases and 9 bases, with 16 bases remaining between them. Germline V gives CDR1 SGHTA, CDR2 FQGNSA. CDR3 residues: CASSSGRVIGPQHF. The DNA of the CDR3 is TGTGCCAGCAGCTCGGGGCGCGTTATAGGGCCCCAGCATTTT. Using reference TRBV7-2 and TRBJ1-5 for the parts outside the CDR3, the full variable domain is GAGVSQSPSNKVTEKGKDVELRCDPISGHTALYWYRQSLGQGLEFLIYFQGNSAPDKSGLPSDRFSAERTGGSVSTLTIQRTQQEDSAVYLCASSSGRVIGPQHFGDGTRLSIL.

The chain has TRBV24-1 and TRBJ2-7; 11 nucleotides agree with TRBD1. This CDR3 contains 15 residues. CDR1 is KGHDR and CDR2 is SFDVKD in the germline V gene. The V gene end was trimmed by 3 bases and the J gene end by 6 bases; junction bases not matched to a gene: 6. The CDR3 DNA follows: TGTGCCACCAGTGATAACCCGGGACAGGGGGGCGAGCAGTACTTC. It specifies CATSDNPGQGGEQYF.

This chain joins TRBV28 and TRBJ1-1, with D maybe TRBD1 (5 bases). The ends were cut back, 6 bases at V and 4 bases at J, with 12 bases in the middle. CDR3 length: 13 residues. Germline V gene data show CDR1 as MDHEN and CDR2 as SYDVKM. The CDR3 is CASSPSGGTEAFF. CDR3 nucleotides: TGTGCCAGCAGCCCTAGTGGGGGCACTGAAGCTTTCTTT.

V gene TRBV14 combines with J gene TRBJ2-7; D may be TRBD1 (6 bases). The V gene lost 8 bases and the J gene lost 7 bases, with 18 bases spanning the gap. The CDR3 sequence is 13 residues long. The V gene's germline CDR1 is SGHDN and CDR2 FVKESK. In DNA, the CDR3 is TGTGCCAGCGCTATGGACAGTCTGGGAGAGCAGTACTTC. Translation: CASAMDSLGEQYF.

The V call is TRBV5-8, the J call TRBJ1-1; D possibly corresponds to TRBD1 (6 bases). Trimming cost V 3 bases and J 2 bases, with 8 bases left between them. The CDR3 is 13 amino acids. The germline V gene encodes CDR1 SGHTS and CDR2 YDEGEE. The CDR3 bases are TGTGCCAGCAGCTGGGGGCGAAACACTGAAGCTTTCTTT. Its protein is CASSWGRNTEAFF.

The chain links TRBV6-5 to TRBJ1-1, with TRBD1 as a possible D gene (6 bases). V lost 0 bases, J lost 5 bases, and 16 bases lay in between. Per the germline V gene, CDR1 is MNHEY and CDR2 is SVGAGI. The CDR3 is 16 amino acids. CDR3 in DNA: TGTGCCAGCAGTTACTCGAGGGCGGGGGCGCGGACTGAAGCTTTCTTT. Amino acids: CASSYSRAGARTEAFF.

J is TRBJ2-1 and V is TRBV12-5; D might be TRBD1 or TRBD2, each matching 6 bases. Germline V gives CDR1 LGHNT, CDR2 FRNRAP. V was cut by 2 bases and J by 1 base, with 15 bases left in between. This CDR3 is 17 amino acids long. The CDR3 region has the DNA TGTGCTAGTGGTTTGAGCCCGGGGGCTTGGTCCTACAATGAGCAGTTCTTC. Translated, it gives CASGLSPGAWSYNEQFF.

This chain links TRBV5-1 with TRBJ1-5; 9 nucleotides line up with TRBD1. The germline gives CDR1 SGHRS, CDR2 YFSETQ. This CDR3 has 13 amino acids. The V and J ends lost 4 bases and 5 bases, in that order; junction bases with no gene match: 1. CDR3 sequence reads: CASSRDRDQPQHF. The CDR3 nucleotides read TGCGCCAGCAGCAGGGACAGGGATCAGCCCCAGCATTTT.

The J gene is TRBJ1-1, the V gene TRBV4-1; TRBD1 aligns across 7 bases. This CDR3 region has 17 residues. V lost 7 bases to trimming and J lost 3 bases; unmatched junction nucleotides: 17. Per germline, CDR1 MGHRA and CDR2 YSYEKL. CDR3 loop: CASTVRIGRDSYTEAFF. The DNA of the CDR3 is TGCGCCAGCACCGTACGTATCGGTCGGGACAGCTACACTGAAGCTTTCTTT.

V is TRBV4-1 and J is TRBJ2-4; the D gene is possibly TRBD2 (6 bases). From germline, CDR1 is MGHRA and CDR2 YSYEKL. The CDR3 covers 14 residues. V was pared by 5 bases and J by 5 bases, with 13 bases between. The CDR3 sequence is CASSGRDNQNIQYF. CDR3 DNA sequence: TGCGCCAGCAGCGGGCGGGATAATCAAAACATTCAGTACTTC.

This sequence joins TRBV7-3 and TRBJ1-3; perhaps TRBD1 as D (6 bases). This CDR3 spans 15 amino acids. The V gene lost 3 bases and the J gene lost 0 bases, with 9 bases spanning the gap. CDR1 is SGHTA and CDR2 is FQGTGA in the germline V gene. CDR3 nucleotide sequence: TGTGCCAGCAGCTTGGGGGCGGGCTCTGGAAACACCATATATTTT. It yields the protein CASSLGAGSGNTIYF.

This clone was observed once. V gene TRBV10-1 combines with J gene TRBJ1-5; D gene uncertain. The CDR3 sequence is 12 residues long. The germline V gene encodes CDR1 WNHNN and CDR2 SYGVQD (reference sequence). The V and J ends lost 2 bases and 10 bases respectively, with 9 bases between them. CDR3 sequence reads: CASSERSPPQHF. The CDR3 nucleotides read TGCGCCAGCAGTGAGAGGTCGCCCCCCCAGCATTTT.

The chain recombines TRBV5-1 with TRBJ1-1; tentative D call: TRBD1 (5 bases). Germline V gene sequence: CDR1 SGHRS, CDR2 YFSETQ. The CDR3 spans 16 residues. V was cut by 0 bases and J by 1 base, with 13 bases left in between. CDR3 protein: CASSLGATGENTEAFF. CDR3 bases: TGCGCCAGCAGCTTGGGCGCAACGGGGGAGAACACTGAAGCTTTCTTT.

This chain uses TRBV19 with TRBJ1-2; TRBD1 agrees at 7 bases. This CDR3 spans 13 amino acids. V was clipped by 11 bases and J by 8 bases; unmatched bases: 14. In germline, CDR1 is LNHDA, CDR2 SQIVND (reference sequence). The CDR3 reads CACHEQGREGYTF. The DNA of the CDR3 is TGTGCCTGCCATGAACAGGGGAGAGAGGGCTACACCTTC.

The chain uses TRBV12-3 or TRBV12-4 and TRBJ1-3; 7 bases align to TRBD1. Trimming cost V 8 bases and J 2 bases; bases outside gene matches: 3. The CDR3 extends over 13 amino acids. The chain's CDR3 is CASGTGAGNTIYF. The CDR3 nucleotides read TGTGCCAGCGGCACAGGGGCTGGAAACACCATATATTTT.

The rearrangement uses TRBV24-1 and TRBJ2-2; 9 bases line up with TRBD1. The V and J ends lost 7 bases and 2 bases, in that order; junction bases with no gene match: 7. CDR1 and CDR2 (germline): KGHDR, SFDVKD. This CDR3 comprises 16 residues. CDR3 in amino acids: CATSPGQGLNTGELFF. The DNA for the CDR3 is TGTGCCACCAGCCCGGGACAGGGCCTTAACACCGGGGAGCTGTTTTTT.

The CDR3 nucleotides are TGTGCCTGGAGTGCCCCGGGGGATTTTGGAAACACCATATATTTT. Amino acids: CAWSAPGDFGNTIYF. The V gene is TRBV30, the J gene TRBJ1-3; TRBD1 is a possible D gene (5 bases). V gave up 1 base and J gave up 3 bases, with 13 bases separating them. This CDR3 contains 15 residues. Germline values: CDR1 GTSNPN, CDR2 SVGIG (reference sequence).

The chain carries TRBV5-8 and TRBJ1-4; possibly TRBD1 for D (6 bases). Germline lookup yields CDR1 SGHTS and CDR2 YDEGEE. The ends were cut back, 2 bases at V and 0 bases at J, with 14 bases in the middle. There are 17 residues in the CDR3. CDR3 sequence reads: CASSFRGAFATNEKLFF. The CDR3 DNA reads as TGTGCCAGCAGCTTCCGGGGGGCCTTTGCAACTAATGAAAAACTGTTTTTT.

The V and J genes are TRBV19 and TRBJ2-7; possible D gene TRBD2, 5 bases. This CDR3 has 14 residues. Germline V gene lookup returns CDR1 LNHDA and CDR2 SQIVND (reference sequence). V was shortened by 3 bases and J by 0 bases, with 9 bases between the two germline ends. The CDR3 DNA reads TGTGCCAGTAGTATCGGAGGTACCTCCTACGAGCAGTACTTC. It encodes CASSIGGTSYEQYF.